The 20 T cell receptor beta chains presented below share a single source sample, sequenced in a study of blood T cell repertoires in COVID-19. Clones were read by immunoSEQ multiplex PCR, and TCRdb kept only the in-frame ones, dropping some. The data hold roughly 180,000 clones, with 70% to 80% observed a single time. What was sequenced was peripheral blood. The receptors shown here come from a woman between 50 and 59 years old with active or convalescent COVID-19.

The rearrangement links TRBV5-1 to TRBJ1-1, with TRBD1 matching over 7 bases. V gave up 4 bases and J gave up 7 bases; unmatched junction bases: 19. Germline-derived CDR1 and CDR2 are SGHRS and YFSETQ. CDR3 size: 17 residues. The DNA of the CDR3 is TGCGCCAGCAGCCTGGGAACAGGGGTTTCTTCCCCTGATGAAGCTTTCTTT. This encodes CASSLGTGVSSPDEAFF.

This chain joins TRBV7-3 and TRBJ2-3; D remains ambiguous. CDR1 and CDR2 from the germline V gene are SGHTA and FQGTGA. The CDR3 contains 15 residues. Trimming left V 5 bases short and J 0 bases short, with 12 bases between. CDR3 sequence reads: CASSPYLTSTDTQYF. The CDR3 coding sequence is TGTGCCAGCAGCCCCTATTTGACTAGCACAGATACGCAGTATTTT.

V gene TRBV7-8 combines with J gene TRBJ1-2; D is ambiguous. Germline CDR1 SGHVS, CDR2 FQNEAQ. The CDR3 runs 14 residues. V was clipped by 5 bases and J by 4 bases, with 14 bases between them. CDR3 region: CASSPGREPYGYTF. CDR3 bases: TGTGCCAGCAGCCCCGGGAGGGAGCCCTATGGCTACACCTTC.

The CDR3 reads CASSLVGGLTNYGYTF. As DNA, the CDR3 is TGTGCCAGCAGCTTAGTCGGGGGACTCACTAACTATGGCTACACCTTC. V gene TRBV7-8 combines with J gene TRBJ1-2, with D possibly TRBD1 on 5 matching bases. The CDR3 has 16 residues. CDR1 and CDR2 from the germline V gene are SGHVS and FQNEAQ. Trimming took 1 base from V and 0 from J, leaving 12 bases between them. Supplemented by reference TRBV7-8 and TRBJ1-2, the full variable domain reads GAGVSQSPRYKVAKRGQDVALRCDPISGHVSLFWYQQALGQGPEFLTYFQNEAQLDKSGLPSDRFFAERPEGSVSTLKIQRTQQEDSAVYLCASSLVGGLTNYGYTFGSGTRLTVV.

The rearrangement uses TRBV30 and TRBJ1-2; TRBD1 aligns across 7 bases. Germline CDR1 is GTSNPN and CDR2 is SVGIG (reference sequence). This CDR3 has 14 residues. V gave up 4 bases and J gave up 8 bases; unmatched junction bases: 13. CDR3 region: CAWKGLQGNRGYTF. The DNA for the CDR3 is TGTGCCTGGAAGGGCTTACAGGGGAATAGGGGCTACACCTTC.

J is TRBJ2-2 and V is TRBV7-2; 7 nucleotides align to TRBD1. Per germline, CDR1 SGHTA and CDR2 FQGNSA. The CDR3 is made up of 16 amino acids. The V segment lost 5 bases and the J segment 4 bases; nucleotides outside the gene matches: 10. CDR3 sequence: CASSPRQGLVTGELFF. The CDR3 bases are TGTGCCAGCAGCCCCCGACAGGGCTTGGTCACCGGGGAGCTGTTTTTT.

The chain recombines TRBV28 with TRBJ2-1, with TRBD2 matching 8 bases. Germline CDR1 is MDHEN and CDR2 is SYDVKM. This CDR3 comprises 14 residues. Trimming removed 5 bases from V and 9 bases from J; junction bases left unmatched: 9. The chain's CDR3 is CASSTTGTSSEQFF. The DNA for the CDR3 is TGTGCCAGCAGTACTACCGGGACTAGTAGTGAGCAGTTCTTC.

The chain combines TRBV12-5 with TRBJ1-5, with D perhaps matching TRBD1 (6 bases). V was cut by 0 bases and J by 0 bases, with 21 bases left in between. This CDR3 comprises 20 residues. Germline CDR1 is LGHNT and CDR2 is FRNRAP. CDR3 region: CASGLVVNRANPYSNQPQHF. CDR3 DNA sequence: TGTGCTAGTGGTTTGGTCGTTAACAGGGCCAACCCTTATAGCAATCAGCCCCAGCATTTT.

The rearrangement uses TRBV19 and TRBJ1-2; D is perhaps TRBD1 (5 bases). CDR1 is LNHDA and CDR2 is SQIVND in the germline V gene (reference sequence). V was clipped by 7 bases and J by 4 bases, with 16 bases between them. The CDR3 runs to 14 residues. In DNA form, the CDR3 reads TGTGCCAGTATCCCTAGGCAGGGTGTCTATGGCTACACCTTC. Translation gives CASIPRQGVYGYTF. The full variable domain, rest sourced from reference TRBV19 and TRBJ1-2, is DGGITQSPKYLFRKEGQNVTLSCEQNLNHDAMYWYRQDPGQGLRLIYYSQIVNDFQKGDIAEGYSVSREKKESFPLTVTSAQKNPTAFYLCASIPRQGVYGYTFGSGTRLTVV.

The V call is TRBV6-5, the J call TRBJ2-2; D is ambiguous. This CDR3 contains 14 residues. V was shortened by 6 bases and J by 4 bases, with 12 bases between the two germline ends. Germline CDR1 reads MNHEY; CDR2 reads SVGAGI. For the CDR3, the DNA is TGTGCCAGCAGCCTAGAAGGTTTCACCGGGGAGCTGTTTTTT. Amino acid sequence: CASSLEGFTGELFF.

The rearrangement links TRBV28 to TRBJ2-3, with 13 nucleotides matching TRBD2. The V gene end was trimmed by 6 bases and the J gene end by 4 bases; junction bases not matched to a gene: 7. The germline CDR1 and CDR2 sequences are MDHEN and SYDVKM. The CDR3 has 16 amino acids. Here the CDR3 reads CASRLAGGPGSDTQYF. The CDR3 coding sequence is TGTGCCAGCAGACTAGCGGGAGGGCCTGGATCAGATACGCAGTATTTT.

The rearrangement links TRBV7-8 to TRBJ2-7; D perhaps matches TRBD2 (6 bases). CDR1 is SGHVS and CDR2 is FQNEAQ in the germline V gene. V lost 5 bases and J 1 base, leaving 15 bases between the germline ends. This CDR3 spans 15 amino acids. CDR3 sequence (DNA): TGTGCCAGCAGCCCGACTAGGGCATTATCCTACGAGCAGTACTTC. It encodes CASSPTRALSYEQYF.

This chain links TRBV7-3 with TRBJ2-3; TRBD1 is a possible D gene (6 bases). The CDR3 loop spans 15 amino acids. Germline lookup yields CDR1 SGHTA and CDR2 FQGTGA. Deletions cut 5 bases from V and 2 bases from J, with 14 bases between. In DNA, the CDR3 is TGTGCCAGCAGCCGCGTTAGGGGGACCACAGATACGCAGTATTTT. It codes for CASSRVRGTTDTQYF.

The chain uses TRBV25-1 and TRBJ1-4, with D perhaps matching TRBD1 (5 bases). Germline V lookup: CDR1 MGHDK, CDR2 SYGVNS. This CDR3 is built from 15 residues. V was pared by 6 bases and J by 10 bases, with 21 bases between. The CDR3 bases are TGTGCCAGCAGGGCGGTGACCGGCGGGGGGGGAAAACTGTTTTTT. Amino acid sequence: CASRAVTGGGGKLFF.

For the CDR3, the DNA is TGTGCCAGCAGTTTAAATCTAGCGGGAGGGCTGCGCGAGCAGTACTTC. It yields the protein CASSLNLAGGLREQYF. The chain joins TRBV28 to TRBJ2-7, with 12 bases that match TRBD2. Germline CDR1 reads MDHEN; CDR2 reads SYDVKM. The CDR3 sequence is 16 residues long. Trimming took 2 bases from V and 6 from J; bases not matched to a gene: 8.

J is TRBJ2-5 and V is TRBV6-1; TRBD2 agrees at 8 bases. The CDR3 runs 15 residues. The V and J ends lost 2 bases and 7 bases, in that order; junction bases with no gene match: 9. CDR1 MNHNS and CDR2 SASEGT come from the germline V gene. CDR3 sequence (DNA): TGTGCCAGCAGTGAATATCCGGGGGGGCCGGGGACCCAGTACTTC. This translates into CASSEYPGGPGTQYF.

The V call is TRBV30, the J call TRBJ2-5; 10 bases align to TRBD1. Looked up from germline, CDR1 is GTSNPN and CDR2 is SVGIG (reference sequence). The length of the CDR3 is 16 residues. V shed 0 bases and J 2 bases; nucleotides not matched to a gene: 6. Written as DNA, the CDR3 is TGTGCCTGGAGTGTGGGACAGGGGACTTTACAAGAGACCCAGTACTTC. Its translation: CAWSVGQGTLQETQYF.

This sequence joins TRBV6-5 and TRBJ2-7; possible D gene TRBD2, 6 bases. This CDR3 contains 14 residues. Germline values: CDR1 MNHEY, CDR2 SVGAGI. V lost 7 bases and J lost 0, with 13 bases in between. The CDR3 DNA reads TGTGCCAGCACCGCGGAGGGGCCCTCCTACGAGCAGTACTTC. It specifies CASTAEGPSYEQYF.

This chain uses TRBV2 with TRBJ2-6, with D unclear. Germline CDR1 and CDR2: SNHLY and FYNNEI. This CDR3 is built from 16 residues. Deletions cut 4 bases from V and 0 bases from J, with 10 bases between. CDR3 loop: CASSVAGSSGANVLTF. In nucleotides, the CDR3 is TGTGCCAGCAGTGTGGCAGGCAGCTCTGGGGCCAACGTCCTGACTTTC.

The V gene is TRBV7-2, the J gene TRBJ1-6; 9 bases map to TRBD1. The ends lost 0 bases at V and 7 bases at J; junction bases unmatched: 1. Germline V gene sequence: CDR1 SGHTA, CDR2 FQGNSA. The CDR3 extends over 15 amino acids. The CDR3 spells CASSLAGTGNSPLHF. The CDR3 DNA sequence: TGTGCCAGCAGCTTAGCCGGGACAGGGAATTCACCCCTCCACTTT.